These T cell receptor beta chains were read from a single sample in a study of glioma-infiltrating T cells after dendritic cell vaccination. This table comes from immunoSEQ multiplex PCR, and its TCRdb copy is limited to in-frame clones, with some not included. The table includes some 58,000 clones, about 83% detected once. The sequencing here drew on blood, taken after dendritic cell vaccination. The receptor set was obtained from a human donor with glioblastoma. CDR3s include the opening cysteine and the closing phenylalanine or tryptophan. Each record gives: J gene, clone size, D gene, V gene, CDR3 protein, CDR3 DNA. D genes are given only for firm matches. Clone sizes are given selectively: once, few, many, or a class where the clone is expanded.

>TRBJ1-1|NA|NA|TRBV19
CASSIWTADTEAFF
TGTGCCAGTAGTATTTGGACAGCGGACACTGAAGCTTTCTTT
>TRBJ1-5|NA|NA|TRBV28
CASTLMGTSHQPQHF
TGTGCCAGCACCCTCATGGGGACAAGTCATCAGCCCCAGCATTTT
>TRBJ1-1|NA|NA|TRBV10-3
CAISDPGTANTEAFF
TGTGCCATCAGTGACCCCGGGACTGCGAACACTGAAGCTTTCTTT
>TRBJ2-5|NA|NA|TRBV4-2
CASSQDRGRETQYF
TGTGCCAGCAGCCAAGACAGGGGTAGAGAGACCCAGTACTTC
>TRBJ1-2|NA|NA|TRBV7-8
CASSTYRDGYTF
TGTGCCAGCAGCACTTACAGGGACGGCTACACCTTC
>TRBJ1-6|NA|NA|TRBV30
CAWSDSYSSPLHF
TGTGCCTGGAGTGACAGCTACTCTTCACCCCTCCACTTT
>TRBJ2-7|NA|NA|TRBV9
CASSVESGLQYF
TGTGCCAGCAGCGTAGAATCCGGTTTGCAGTACTTC
>TRBJ2-3|NA|TRBD2|TRBV7-3
CASSRSPGLAGGTSTDTQYF
TGTGCCAGCAGCCGCTCACCGGGACTAGCGGGGGGGACTAGCACAGATACGCAGTATTTT
>TRBJ2-1|NA|TRBD2|TRBV7-9
CASSPGLAGGREQFF
TGTGCCAGCAGCCCCGGACTAGCGGGGGGGCGGGAGCAGTTCTTC
>TRBJ2-2|NA|NA|TRBV28
CASSPGQHTGELFF
TGTGCCAGCAGTCCTGGACAGCACACCGGGGAGCTGTTTTTT
>TRBJ2-2|many|TRBD1|TRBV10-1
CASTDRGGGELFF
TGCGCCAGCACGGACAGGGGCGGCGGGGAGCTGTTTTTT
>TRBJ1-4|NA|TRBD1|TRBV7-9
CASSRTGVDEKLFF
TGTGCCAGCAGCCGGACAGGGGTTGACGAAAAACTGTTTTTT
>TRBJ2-7|once|TRBD1|TRBV5-1
CASSLAGTGGNEQYF
TGCGCCAGCAGCCTAGCCGGGACAGGGGGAAACGAGCAGTACTTC
>TRBJ2-7|NA|NA|TRBV20-1
CSAPASYEQYF
TGCAGTGCCCCCGCTAGCTACGAGCAGTACTTC
>TRBJ2-3|NA|NA|TRBV7-2
CASSLMVLASTDTQYF
TGTGCCAGCAGCTTGATGGTTCTGGCTAGCACAGATACGCAGTATTTT
>TRBJ2-3|NA|NA|TRBV4-2
CASSHGLAGEADTQYF
TGTGCCAGCAGCCATGGGCTAGCTGGGGAGGCGGATACGCAGTATTTT
>TRBJ2-7|NA|NA|TRBV10-2
CASLSQVSYEQYF
TGCGCCAGTCTTTCGCAGGTCTCCTACGAGCAGTACTTC
>TRBJ1-1|NA|NA|TRBV7-3
CASSAGPSGLAFF
TGTGCCAGCAGTGCGGGACCGTCGGGGCTAGCTTTCTTT
>TRBJ1-3|NA|NA|TRBV7-9
CASSQGYTGNTIYF
TGTGCCAGCAGCCAGGGATACACTGGAAACACCATATATTTT
>TRBJ2-1|NA|TRBD1|TRBV10-1
CASSSSGTGGQFF
TGCGCCAGCAGCTCCTCCGGGACAGGGGGGCAGTTCTTC
>TRBJ1-6|NA|TRBD1|TRBV30
CAWSSGQGGSPLHF
TGTGCCTGGAGTTCCGGACAGGGCGGTTCACCCCTCCACTTT
>TRBJ1-5|NA|TRBD1|TRBV6-5
CASRGQGFGQPQHF
TGTGCCAGCAGGGGACAGGGTTTCGGACAGCCCCAGCATTTT
>TRBJ2-3|few|TRBD2|TRBV7-3
CASSLPTTSGGTDTQYF
TGTGCCAGCAGCTTACCCACCACTAGCGGGGGGACAGATACGCAGTATTTT
>TRBJ1-2|NA|NA|TRBV18
CASSLDSIYGYTF
TGTGCCAGCTCACTGGACAGCATCTATGGCTACACCTTC
>TRBJ1-3|once|NA|TRBV7-8
CASSYNGESGNTIYF
TGTGCCAGCAGCTATAACGGAGAATCTGGAAACACCATATATTTT
>TRBJ2-7|few|NA|TRBV6-5
CASSSQGFPEQYF
TGTGCCAGCAGTTCCCAGGGTTTTCCCGAGCAGTACTTC
>TRBJ1-1|NA|TRBD1|TRBV19
CASTQQGASTEAFF
TGTGCCAGTACCCAGCAGGGGGCCAGCACTGAAGCTTTCTTT
>TRBJ1-1|once|NA|TRBV10-3
CAISEPTVNTEAFF
TGTGCCATCAGTGAGCCGACAGTGAACACTGAAGCTTTCTTT
>TRBJ2-7|NA|NA|TRBV28
CATLKTGLTYEQYF
TGTGCCACCCTGAAGACAGGCTTAACCTACGAGCAGTACTTC
>TRBJ1-6|NA|NA|TRBV29-1
CSVGTSPNSPLHF
TGCAGCGTGGGGACATCCCCGAATTCCCCCCTCCACTTT
>TRBJ1-5|NA|NA|TRBV7-9
CASSLWGDQPQHF
TGTGCCAGCAGCTTGTGGGGAGATCAGCCCCAGCATTTT
>TRBJ2-7|NA|TRBD1|TRBV25-1
CASSESGQGRGQYF
TGTGCCAGCAGTGAATCGGGACAGGGGAGGGGGCAGTACTTC
>TRBJ1-2|NA|NA|TRBV27
CASSPSRTSHGYTF
TGTGCCAGCAGTCCCTCCCGAACGAGCCATGGCTACACCTTC
>TRBJ2-2|NA|TRBD2|TRBV11-3
CASSPRGSGDTGELFF
TGTGCCAGCAGCCCCCGTGGTAGCGGGGACACCGGGGAGCTGTTTTTT
>TRBJ1-2|NA|NA|TRBV6-5
CASSNRQITYGYTF
TGTGCCAGCAGTAACAGACAGATCACCTATGGCTACACCTTC
>TRBJ2-5|NA|TRBD2|TRBV9
CASSTDGGQETQYF
TGTGCCAGCAGTACAGACGGGGGGCAAGAGACCCAGTACTTC
>TRBJ2-5|NA|TRBD1|TRBV6-5
CASSPTTGGETQYF
TGTGCCAGCAGCCCTACGACAGGGGGAGAGACCCAGTACTTC
>TRBJ2-7|NA|TRBD1|TRBV6-5
CASRRTGGDYEQYF
TGTGCCAGCAGGAGGACAGGGGGGGACTACGAGCAGTACTTC
>TRBJ1-2|NA|NA|TRBV4-3
CASSQEAGYITYGYTF
TGCGCCAGCAGCCAAGAAGCAGGGTACATTACCTATGGCTACACCTTC
>TRBJ2-7|NA|NA|TRBV30
CAWDRGTYEQYF
TGTGCCTGGGACCGAGGCACCTACGAGCAGTACTTC
>TRBJ1-4|large|NA|TRBV5-1
CASSPTGIGRSNEKLFF
TGCGCCAGCAGCCCAACCGGTATTGGTAGGAGTAATGAAAAACTGTTTTTT
>TRBJ2-5|NA|NA|TRBV5-1
CASSKGGVHSDTQYF
TGCGCCAGCAGCAAGGGGGGGGTACATTCTGACACCCAGTACTTC
>TRBJ1-6|NA|NA|TRBV18
CASSPPGINNSPLHF
TGTGCCAGCTCACCGCCGGGAATTAATAATTCACCCCTCCACTTT
>TRBJ2-2|NA|NA|TRBV7-2
CASSLLVRGTGELFF
TGTGCCAGCAGCTTACTCGTACGGGGCACCGGGGAGCTGTTTTTT
>TRBJ1-6|NA|TRBD1|TRBV9
CASSTGTGGSPLHF
TGTGCCAGCAGCACCGGGACAGGAGGCTCACCCCTCCACTTT
>TRBJ2-1|once|NA|TRBV4-1
CASSQVRELTEQFF
TGCGCCAGCAGCCAAGTACGGGAATTGACTGAGCAGTTCTTC
>TRBJ1-4|NA|NA|TRBV4-1
CASSHSSPTNEKLFF
TGCGCCAGCAGCCACTCTTCCCCAACTAATGAAAAACTGTTTTTT
>TRBJ1-2|NA|NA|TRBV6-6
CASSPAGTGSIGYTF
TGTGCCAGCAGTCCCGCCGGAACAGGGTCTATTGGCTACACCTTC
>TRBJ2-5|NA|NA|TRBV7-3
CASSKGTHQETQYF
TGTGCCAGCAGCAAAGGGACTCACCAAGAGACCCAGTACTTC
>TRBJ2-7|NA|TRBD1|TRBV4-1
CASSQSTGTYEQYF
TGCGCCAGCAGCCAATCGACAGGGACCTACGAGCAGTACTTC
>TRBJ2-3|NA|NA|TRBV7-3
CASSLTDLAPDTQYF
TGTGCCAGCAGCTTAACAGATTTAGCACCAGATACGCAGTATTTT
>TRBJ2-1|few|TRBD2|TRBV7-9
CASSASGGRGSYNEQFF
TGTGCCAGCAGCGCTAGCGGGGGACGGGGCTCCTACAATGAGCAGTTCTTC
>TRBJ2-2|NA|NA|TRBV6-5
CASSYGRNTGELFF
TGTGCCAGCAGTTATGGGCGGAACACCGGGGAGCTGTTTTTT
>TRBJ1-5|NA|NA|TRBV28
CAINNIGNQPQHF
TGTGCCATCAACAACATTGGCAATCAGCCCCAGCATTTT